This T cell receptor (beta chain) emerged from a study of T-cell memory formation after mild COVID-19. CDR3 length: 15 residues. Germline CDR1 SGHRS, CDR2 YFSETQ. Trimming took 1 base from V and 4 from J, leaving 13 bases between them. Study-wide points: Later expanders leaned CD4+, whereas day 15 to 85 contracting clones were balanced CD4/CD8. Still unconfirmed is whether the second-wave clones peaking on day 37 recognized SARS-CoV-2.

With regard to this clonotype: The antigen is not known.

TCRdb reprocessed the 5' RACE reads with MiXCR, giving one entry per CDR3 protein. The repertoire includes approximately 400,000 distinct CDR3 sequences, 15% to 20% of them detected once, and roughly 21% sits in the top ten. The sequenced sample was PBMCs or a T cell subset sorted from them (not recorded which). The origin of this receptor is a young man who had mild COVID-19 (a few samples of this study predate the infection). Cell type and time point are not known. The chain carries TRBV5-1 and TRBJ2-3, with D maybe TRBD1 (6 bases). The DNA of the CDR3 is TGCGCCAGCAGCTTGTCAGGGGTGGGAGCAGATACGCAGTATTTT. Amino acid sequence: CASSLSGVGADTQYF.